These 26 T cell receptor beta chains came from one sample sequenced in a study of blood T cell repertoires in COVID-19. The data were produced by immunoSEQ multiplex PCR, yet TCRdb's version contains in-frame clones alone and is incomplete. The sample comprises about 52,000 clones, about 90% of which are singletons, and more than 15% rests with the top ten. Material: peripheral blood. The receptors shown here come from a human donor with active COVID-19. The donor label of this sample is uncertain.

This chain links TRBV7-2 with TRBJ1-6; 7 positions match TRBD1. The V segment lost 5 bases and the J segment 14 bases; nucleotides outside the gene matches: 12. The CDR3 spans 14 residues. The V gene's germline CDR1 is SGHTA and CDR2 FQGNSA. CDR3 DNA sequence: TGTGCCAGCAGCGGAGGGACAGCCCTCGGGGCCCTCCACTTT. Its translation is CASSGGTALGALHF.

The V call is TRBV5-1, the J call TRBJ1-2, with TRBD1 as a possible D gene (5 bases). The CDR3 is made up of 14 amino acids. Looked up from germline, CDR1 is SGHRS and CDR2 is YFSETQ. Trimming removed 0 bases from V and 4 bases from J, with 10 bases in between. The CDR3 region has the DNA TGCGCCAGCAGCTTGGATCCGGGGGGCTATGGCTACACCTTC. It codes for CASSLDPGGYGYTF.

This chain uses TRBV10-3 with TRBJ1-1, with 8 bases lining up with TRBD1. The ends lost 4 bases at V and 3 bases at J; junction bases unmatched: 7. Germline V gives CDR1 ENHRY, CDR2 SYGVKD. CDR3 size: 15 residues. The CDR3 spells CAISGGQGAYTEAFF. CDR3 DNA sequence: TGTGCCATCAGTGGCGGACAGGGAGCGTACACTGAAGCTTTCTTT.

The chain links TRBV5-1 to TRBJ1-1; TRBD1 matches 7 bases. The CDR3 has 14 amino acids. Per the germline V gene, CDR1 is SGHRS and CDR2 is YFSETQ. With 0 bases clipped from V and 1 base from J, the junction kept 0 bases outside the gene matches. CDR3 region: CASSLGDRNTEAFF. CDR3 nucleotide sequence: TGCGCCAGCAGCTTGGGGGACAGGAACACTGAAGCTTTCTTT.

V usage is TRBV6-2 or TRBV6-3 and J usage is TRBJ2-6, with a weak D call TRBD1 (5 bases). The CDR3 runs to 15 residues. Germline V gene lookup returns CDR1 MNHEY and CDR2 SVGEGT. Trimming left V 2 bases short and J 2 bases short, with 7 bases between. Here the CDR3 reads CASSYVRAGANVLTF. The CDR3 nucleotides read TGTGCCAGCAGTTACGTCAGGGCTGGGGCCAACGTCCTGACTTTC.

The chain recombines TRBV10-2 with TRBJ2-1, with 9 bases identical to TRBD1. The CDR3 length is 13 residues. From germline, CDR1 is WSHSY and CDR2 SAAADI. Trimming removed 7 bases from V and 8 bases from J; junction bases left unmatched: 6. For the CDR3, the DNA is TGCGCCAGCACTATCGGACAGGGGTATGAGCAGTTCTTC. Protein: CASTIGQGYEQFF.

The V and J genes are TRBV5-1 and TRBJ2-1; TRBD2 aligns across 10 bases. CDR1 and CDR2 (germline): SGHRS, YFSETQ. Losses at the gene ends were 7 bases for V and 0 bases for J; bases not matched to a gene: 4. CDR3 length: 15 amino acids. CDR3 in DNA: TGCGCCAGCCAACTAGCGGGGAGCTCCTACAATGAGCAGTTCTTC. Translated, it gives CASQLAGSSYNEQFF.

CDR3 sequence reads: CASSQDEGQGNEKLFF. CDR3 nucleotides: TGTGCCAGCAGCCAAGACGAAGGGCAGGGGAATGAAAAACTGTTTTTT. This chain links TRBV4-2 with TRBJ1-4; tentatively, D is TRBD1 (6 bases). The CDR3 is 16 residues long. The germline V gene has CDR1 LGHNA and CDR2 YNFKEQ. The V end was cut by 0 bases, the J end by 5 bases, with 13 bases between.

The chain is built from TRBV14 and TRBJ1-4; unclear D gene. Trimming took off 0 bases at V and 8 bases at J, with 7 bases between the two ends. CDR3 length: 13 amino acids. Germline-derived CDR1 and CDR2 are SGHDN and FVKESK. The CDR3 protein is CASSQDLREKLFF. Written as DNA, the CDR3 is TGTGCCAGCAGCCAAGATTTGCGGGAAAAACTGTTTTTT.

Comment on this clone: This sample also contains other DNA sequences that code for the same CDR3. V usage is TRBV6-4 and J usage is TRBJ2-1, with 10 bases fitting TRBD2. Germline V gene lookup returns CDR1 MRHNA and CDR2 SNTAGT. V lost 3 bases and J lost 4; bases outside the gene matches: 0. The CDR3 runs to 14 residues. CDR3 in DNA: TGTGCCAGCAGTGAAGCGGGGGGGTACAATGAGCAGTTCTTC. This sequence encodes CASSEAGGYNEQFF.

The chain couples TRBV4-3 to TRBJ2-2, with 9 positions matching TRBD2. V lost 4 bases to trimming and J lost 0 bases; unmatched junction nucleotides: 12. The CDR3 is 19 amino acids. Germline V gene sequence: CDR1 LGHNA, CDR2 YSLEER. CDR3 residues: CASSPGLAVILPNTGELFF. As DNA, the CDR3 is TGCGCCAGCAGCCCGGGACTAGCAGTAATCCTGCCGAACACCGGGGAGCTGTTTTTT.

The V call is TRBV11-1, the J call TRBJ2-3, with D unresolved. The CDR3 sequence is 12 residues long. Germline CDR1 is SGHAT and CDR2 is FQDESV (reference sequence). The V gene lost 5 bases and the J gene lost 3 bases, with 6 bases spanning the gap. CDR3 sequence: CASSRRTDTQYF. CDR3 nucleotides: TGTGCCAGCAGCCGGAGAACAGATACGCAGTATTTT.

The chain employs TRBV4-3 and TRBJ1-6; TRBD1 matches 7 bases. V lost 3 bases to trimming and J lost 6 bases; unmatched junction nucleotides: 5. Germline loops: CDR1 LGHNA, CDR2 YSLEER. CDR3 size: 15 residues. CDR3 sequence reads: CASSHTDRVNSPLHF. In nucleotides, the CDR3 is TGCGCCAGCAGCCACACAGACAGGGTTAATTCACCCCTCCACTTT.

The CDR3 DNA reads TGTGCCAGCAGTCTACAGGGTGCCACTGAAGCTTTCTTT. Its protein is CASSLQGATEAFF. The chain joins TRBV5-4 to TRBJ1-1; D perhaps matches TRBD1 (6 bases). The germline V gene has CDR1 SGHNT and CDR2 YYREEE (reference sequence). The CDR3 extends over 13 amino acids. V was cut by 5 bases and J by 4 bases, with 12 bases left in between.

J is TRBJ1-1 and V is TRBV9; maybe TRBD1 (5 bases). This CDR3 has 14 residues. Germline V CDR1 and CDR2: SGDLS, YYNGEE. V was trimmed by 3 bases and J by 4 bases, leaving 13 bases between them. The CDR3 nucleotides are TGTGCCAGCAGCGGGACCTACGGGGGCACTGAAGCTTTCTTT. It is translated as CASSGTYGGTEAFF.

This clone was found a few times. The chain is built from TRBV24-1 and TRBJ2-2; D is perhaps TRBD2 (6 bases). The CDR3 is 16 amino acids. Per germline, CDR1 KGHDR and CDR2 SFDVKD. Trimming shortened V by 8 bases and J by 2 bases, and 17 bases separated the two germline ends. Here the CDR3 DNA reads TGTGCCACCAACTCAGGGACTCCGACAAACACCGGGGAGCTGTTTTTT. As protein: CATNSGTPTNTGELFF.

This sequence joins TRBV6-4 and TRBJ2-5; D possibly corresponds to TRBD2 (6 bases). This CDR3 spans 14 amino acids. Trimming took 4 bases from V and 2 from J, leaving 11 bases between them. Germline V CDR1 and CDR2: MRHNA, SNTAGT. CDR3: CASSGGLGQETQYF. For the CDR3, the DNA is TGTGCCAGCAGTGGGGGACTGGGACAAGAGACCCAGTACTTC.

The chain carries TRBV11-1 and TRBJ2-3, with TRBD1 matching 8 bases. The CDR3 has 16 amino acids. The germline gives CDR1 SGHAT, CDR2 FQDESV (reference sequence). J gave up 0 bases and V 5 bases, and 7 bases lay outside the gene matches. The CDR3 is CASSPQGVYSTDTQYF. In DNA form, the CDR3 reads TGTGCCAGCAGCCCACAGGGGGTCTATAGCACAGATACGCAGTATTTT.

The chain employs TRBV9 and TRBJ2-2, with 7 positions matching TRBD2. The CDR3 runs to 15 residues. Germline trimming cut 3 bases from V and 3 bases from J; bases unmatched to any gene: 5. Germline lookup yields CDR1 SGDLS and CDR2 YYNGEE. In nucleotides, the CDR3 is TGTGCCAGCAGCGGTACTAGCGCTCACACCGGGGAGCTGTTTTTT. This sequence encodes CASSGTSAHTGELFF.

V gene TRBV5-4 combines with J gene TRBJ1-4; no clear D. The CDR3 has 14 residues. Germline V gives CDR1 SGHNT, CDR2 YYREEE (reference sequence). Trimming removed 5 bases at V and 4 bases at J, with 12 bases between. Here the CDR3 reads CASSHWASNEKLFF. The CDR3 coding sequence is TGTGCCAGCAGTCACTGGGCGAGTAATGAAAAACTGTTTTTT.

Comment on this clone: A read error may produce the germline difference seen at one junction end. V gene TRBV5-5 combines with J gene TRBJ2-7; D is possibly TRBD2 (6 bases). The CDR3 has 16 amino acids. CDR1 is SGHKS and CDR2 is YYEKEE in the germline V gene (reference sequence). CDR3 in amino acids: CASSLAQLAGLGEQYF. DNA for the CDR3: TGTGCCAGCAGTTTGGCCCAATTGGCGGGGTTGGGGGAGCAGTACTTC.

This clone has just one count. The rearrangement joins TRBV11-2 to TRBJ2-1; 8 nucleotides match TRBD2. This CDR3 contains 16 residues. With 4 bases clipped from V and 3 bases from J, the junction kept 8 bases outside the gene matches. In germline, CDR1 is SGHAT, CDR2 FQNNGV. CDR3 protein: CASSSLAGRFYNEQFF. CDR3 DNA: TGTGCCAGCAGCTCCTTAGCGGGGAGGTTCTACAATGAGCAGTTCTTC.

CDR3 coding DNA: TGTGCCAGCAGCCGACTCGGACAGGACTACGAGCAGTACTTC. This sequence encodes CASSRLGQDYEQYF. J is TRBJ2-7 and V is TRBV4-2; 7 nucleotides match TRBD1. The junction had 6 bases not matched to a gene; V was cut back by 4 bases and J by 3 bases. The germline CDR1 and CDR2 sequences are LGHNA and YNFKEQ. The length of the CDR3 is 14 residues.

The chain's CDR3 is CASSQGTSGTTDTQYF. DNA for the CDR3: TGTGCCAGCAGCCAAGGGACTAGCGGTACCACAGATACGCAGTATTTT. The chain uses TRBV9 and TRBJ2-3; 11 bases align to TRBD2. Per germline, CDR1 SGDLS and CDR2 YYNGEE. With 4 bases clipped from V and 2 bases from J, the junction kept 6 bases outside the gene matches. The CDR3 sequence is 16 residues long.

This clone was found a few times. The chain recombines TRBV12-3 or TRBV12-4 with TRBJ2-3; D gene unclear. The CDR3 contains 12 residues. Trimming cost V 3 bases and J 11 bases, with 12 bases left between them. The CDR3, as DNA: TGTGCCAGCAGTTTGACTCGGGTGGGGCAGTATTTT. Its protein product is CASSLTRVGQYF.

The chain links TRBV3-1 (or the pseudogene TRBV3-2) to TRBJ1-2; 8 nucleotides line up with TRBD1. The junction had 3 bases not matched to a gene; V was cut back by 1 base and J by 8 bases. CDR3 length equals 13 residues. The germline gives CDR1 LGHDT, CDR2 YNNKEL (reference sequence). CDR3: CASSQVPGGGYTF. The CDR3, as DNA: TGTGCCAGCAGCCAAGTCCCAGGGGGCGGCTACACCTTC.